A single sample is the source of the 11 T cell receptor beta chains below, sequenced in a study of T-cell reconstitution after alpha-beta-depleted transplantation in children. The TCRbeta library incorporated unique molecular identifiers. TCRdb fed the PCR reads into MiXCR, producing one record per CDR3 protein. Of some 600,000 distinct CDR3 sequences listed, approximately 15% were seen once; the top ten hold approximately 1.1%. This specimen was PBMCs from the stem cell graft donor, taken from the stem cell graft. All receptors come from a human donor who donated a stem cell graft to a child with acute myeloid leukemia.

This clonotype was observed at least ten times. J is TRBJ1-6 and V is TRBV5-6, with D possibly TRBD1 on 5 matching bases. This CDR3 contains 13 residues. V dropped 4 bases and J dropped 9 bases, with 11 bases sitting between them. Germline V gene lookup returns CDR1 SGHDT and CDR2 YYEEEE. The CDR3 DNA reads TGTGCCAGCAGCCCCGGGGGTGCTTCACCCCTCCACTTT. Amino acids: CASSPGGASPLHF.

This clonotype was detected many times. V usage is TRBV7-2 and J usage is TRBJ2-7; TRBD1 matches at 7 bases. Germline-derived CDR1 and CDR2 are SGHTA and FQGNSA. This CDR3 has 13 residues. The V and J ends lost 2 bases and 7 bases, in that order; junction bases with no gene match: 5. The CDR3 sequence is CASSLWAGGEQYV. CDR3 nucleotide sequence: TGTGCCAGCAGCTTATGGGCAGGGGGAGAGCAGTACGTC.

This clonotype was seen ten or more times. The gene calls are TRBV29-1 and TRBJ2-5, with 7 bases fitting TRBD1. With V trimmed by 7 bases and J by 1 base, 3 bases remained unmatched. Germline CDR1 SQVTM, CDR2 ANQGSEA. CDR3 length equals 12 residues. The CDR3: CSGGQTQETQYF. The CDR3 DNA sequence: TGCAGCGGGGGACAGACCCAAGAGACCCAGTACTTC.

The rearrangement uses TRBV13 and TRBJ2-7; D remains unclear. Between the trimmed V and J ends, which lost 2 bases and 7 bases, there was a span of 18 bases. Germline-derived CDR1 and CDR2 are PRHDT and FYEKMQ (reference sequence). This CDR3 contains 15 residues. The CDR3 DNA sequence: TGTGCCAGCAGCTTATACGGCGGACGTCAAGGGGAGCAGTACTTC. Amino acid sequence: CASSLYGGRQGEQYF.

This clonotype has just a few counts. The CDR3 sequence: CASKWDRDSPLHF. The CDR3 DNA is TGTGCCAGCAAGTGGGACAGGGATTCACCCCTCCACTTT. This chain links TRBV7-9 with TRBJ1-6; 9 nucleotides agree with TRBD1. The CDR3 consists of 13 residues. Germline lookup yields CDR1 SEHNR and CDR2 FQNEAQ (reference sequence). The V segment lost 7 bases and the J segment 8 bases; nucleotides outside the gene matches: 3.

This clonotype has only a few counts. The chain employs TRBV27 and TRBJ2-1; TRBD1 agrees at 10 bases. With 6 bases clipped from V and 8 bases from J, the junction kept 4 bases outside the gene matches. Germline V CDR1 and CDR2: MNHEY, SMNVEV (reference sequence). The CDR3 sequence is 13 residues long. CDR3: CASRLGTGDEQFF. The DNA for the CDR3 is TGTGCCAGCAGACTCGGGACAGGGGATGAGCAGTTCTTC.

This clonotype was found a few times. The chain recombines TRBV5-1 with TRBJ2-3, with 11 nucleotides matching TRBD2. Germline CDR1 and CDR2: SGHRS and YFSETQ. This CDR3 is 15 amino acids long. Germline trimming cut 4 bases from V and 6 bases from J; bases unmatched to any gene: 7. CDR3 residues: CASSQTSGARDTQYF. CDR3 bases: TGCGCCAGCAGCCAGACTAGCGGGGCTAGGGATACGCAGTATTTT.

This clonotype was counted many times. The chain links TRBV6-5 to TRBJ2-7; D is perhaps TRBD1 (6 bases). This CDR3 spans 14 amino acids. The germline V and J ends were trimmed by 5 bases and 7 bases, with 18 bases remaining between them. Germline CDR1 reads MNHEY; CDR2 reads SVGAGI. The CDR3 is CASSPTTGLGEQYF. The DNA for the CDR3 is TGTGCCAGCAGTCCTACGACAGGTCTGGGGGAGCAGTACTTC.

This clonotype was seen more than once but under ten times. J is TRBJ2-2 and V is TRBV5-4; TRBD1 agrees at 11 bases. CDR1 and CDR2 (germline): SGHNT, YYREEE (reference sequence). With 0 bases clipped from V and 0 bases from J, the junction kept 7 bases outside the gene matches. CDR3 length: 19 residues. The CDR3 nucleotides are TGTGCCAGCAGCTTGGCAGCTGGACAGGGGGCGACGAACACCGGGGAGCTGTTTTTT. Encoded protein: CASSLAAGQGATNTGELFF. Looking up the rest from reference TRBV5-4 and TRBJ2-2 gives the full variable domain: ETGVTQSPTHLIKTRGQQVTLRCSSQSGHNTVSWYQQALGQGPQFIFQYYREEENGRGNFPPRFSGLQFPNYSSELNVNALELDDSALYLCASSLAAGQGATNTGELFFGEGSRLTVL.

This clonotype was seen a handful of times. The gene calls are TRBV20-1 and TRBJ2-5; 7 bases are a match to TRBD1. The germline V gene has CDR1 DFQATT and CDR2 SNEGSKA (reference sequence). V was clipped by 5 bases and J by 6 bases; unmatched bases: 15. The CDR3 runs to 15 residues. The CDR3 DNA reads TGCAGTGCTTACCACTCCGCAGGGGGAAAGAAGACCCAGTACTTC. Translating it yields CSAYHSAGGKKTQYF.

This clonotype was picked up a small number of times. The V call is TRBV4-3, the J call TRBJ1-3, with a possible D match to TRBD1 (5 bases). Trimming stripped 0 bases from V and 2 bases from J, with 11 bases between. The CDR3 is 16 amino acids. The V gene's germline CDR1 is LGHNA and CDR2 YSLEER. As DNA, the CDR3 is TGCGCCAGCAGCCAAGAATGGGGGGAACCTGGAAACACCATATATTTT. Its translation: CASSQEWGEPGNTIYF.